A selection of T cell receptor beta chains follows, all from one sample in a study of cytomegalovirus exposure and HLA in healthy donors. Here immunoSEQ multiplex PCR was the method, and the copy in TCRdb shows in-frame clones only, minus some. The table includes approximately 150,000 clones, over 60% detected once. What was sequenced was PBMCs. Every receptor here comes from a man aged 35 to 55 in good health and CMV-seropositive. CDR3s include the opening cysteine and the closing phenylalanine or tryptophan. A D gene is named only where the DNA matches it firmly. For some rows the clone size is stated as once, few or many, or as a class when expanded; others skip it.

v_gene: TRBV7-2; d_gene: -; abundance: -; j_gene: TRBJ2-7; CDR3nt: TGTGCCAGCAGCCCGACCCGCAGGGGATCACTCTCCTACGAGCAGTACTTC; CDR3aa: CASSPTRRGSLSYEQYF
v_gene: TRBV7-2; d_gene: -; abundance: -; j_gene: TRBJ2-1; CDR3nt: TGTGCCAGCAGCTTAGTGAGTGAGCAGTTCTTC; CDR3aa: CASSLVSEQFF
v_gene: TRBV6-1; d_gene: TRBD1; abundance: -; j_gene: TRBJ2-7; CDR3nt: TGTGCCAGCAGCTCCGGGACAGGGGTGTCGGAAGAGCAGTACTTC; CDR3aa: CASSSGTGVSEEQYF
v_gene: TRBV6-4; d_gene: -; abundance: -; j_gene: TRBJ2-7; CDR3nt: TGTGCCAGCAGTGACCCCCAGTACTACGAGCAGTACTTC; CDR3aa: CASSDPQYYEQYF
v_gene: TRBV25-1; d_gene: -; abundance: -; j_gene: TRBJ1-5; CDR3nt: TGTGCCAGCAGTGAAAAGGGGATGGGCAATCAGCCCCAGCATTTT; CDR3aa: CASSEKGMGNQPQHF
v_gene: TRBV30; d_gene: TRBD1; abundance: -; j_gene: TRBJ2-4; CDR3nt: TGTGCCTGGAGTGGACAGGGCAAAAACATTCAGTACTTC; CDR3aa: CAWSGQGKNIQYF
v_gene: TRBV6-5; d_gene: -; abundance: medium-sized; j_gene: TRBJ2-7; CDR3nt: TGTGCCAGCAGTTACACCGGGAGTCCTATTATCGAGCAGTACTTC; CDR3aa: CASSYTGSPIIEQYF
v_gene: TRBV7-2; d_gene: -; abundance: -; j_gene: TRBJ2-7; CDR3nt: TGTGCCAGCAGCCCATGGCTGGGGCCCTCCTACGAGCAGTACTTC; CDR3aa: CASSPWLGPSYEQYF
v_gene: TRBV6-5; d_gene: -; abundance: -; j_gene: TRBJ2-1; CDR3nt: TGTGCCAGCACCCCCTTACGGGGATACTACAATGAGCAGTTCTTC; CDR3aa: CASTPLRGYYNEQFF
v_gene: TRBV7-8; d_gene: -; abundance: -; j_gene: TRBJ1-5; CDR3nt: TGTGCCAGCAGCTTGGAGAGCCGATATAGCAATCAGCCCCAGCATTTT; CDR3aa: CASSLESRYSNQPQHF
v_gene: TRBV19; d_gene: -; abundance: -; j_gene: TRBJ1-2; CDR3nt: TGTGCCAGTAGTATCGACATATCCTATGGCTACACCTTC; CDR3aa: CASSIDISYGYTF
v_gene: TRBV23-1; d_gene: -; abundance: -; j_gene: TRBJ1-4; CDR3nt: TGCGCCAGCAGTCAATCCAAAGTAGACCGGGAAGTAGAACTGTTTTTT; CDR3aa: CASSQSKVDREVELFF
v_gene: TRBV16; d_gene: TRBD2; abundance: -; j_gene: TRBJ2-7; CDR3nt: TGTGCCAGCAGCCCCACCGGGACTAGCGGGAGCGAGCAGTACTTC; CDR3aa: CASSPTGTSGSEQYF
v_gene: TRBV4-1; d_gene: -; abundance: -; j_gene: TRBJ1-2; CDR3nt: TGCGCCAGCAGCCAATTCCAGAATAACTATGGCTACACCTTC; CDR3aa: CASSQFQNNYGYTF
v_gene: TRBV30; d_gene: -; abundance: -; j_gene: TRBJ1-1; CDR3nt: TGTGCCTGTCTGGGAACTAGTAACACTGAAGCTTTCTTT; CDR3aa: CACLGTSNTEAFF
v_gene: TRBV27; d_gene: TRBD1; abundance: -; j_gene: TRBJ2-7; CDR3nt: TGTGCCAGCGCCTTACCAGGGGGATACTACGAGCAGTACTTC; CDR3aa: CASALPGGYYEQYF
v_gene: TRBV11-2; d_gene: TRBD1; abundance: -; j_gene: TRBJ1-2; CDR3nt: TGTGCCAGCAGCTGGAGGGGACAGGGGGCTTATGGCTACACCTTC; CDR3aa: CASSWRGQGAYGYTF
v_gene: TRBV25-1; d_gene: TRBD2; abundance: -; j_gene: TRBJ2-1; CDR3nt: TGTGCCAGCAGCCGACACGGCGGGAGCTCCTACAATGAGCAGTTCTTC; CDR3aa: CASSRHGGSSYNEQFF
v_gene: TRBV5-1; d_gene: -; abundance: -; j_gene: TRBJ2-2; CDR3nt: TGCGCCAGCAGCTTGGATCAAATCACCGGGGAGCTGTTTTTT; CDR3aa: CASSLDQITGELFF
v_gene: TRBV20-1; d_gene: -; abundance: -; j_gene: TRBJ2-2; CDR3nt: TGCAGTGCTAGGACTTTCGGGGAGCTGTTTTTT; CDR3aa: CSARTFGELFF
v_gene: TRBV2; d_gene: TRBD1; abundance: -; j_gene: TRBJ2-3; CDR3nt: TGTGCCAGCAGCGCGGACAGGGGGTGGACAGATACGCAGTATTTT; CDR3aa: CASSADRGWTDTQYF
v_gene: TRBV5-4; d_gene: -; abundance: -; j_gene: TRBJ2-1; CDR3nt: TGTGCCAGCAGCCTGGACAGAAGCTCCTACAATGAGCAGTTCTTC; CDR3aa: CASSLDRSSYNEQFF
v_gene: TRBV5-3; d_gene: -; abundance: -; j_gene: TRBJ2-4; CDR3nt: TGTGCCAGAAGCTTCGTCTACGAAAAAAACATTCAGTACTTC; CDR3aa: CARSFVYEKNIQYF
v_gene: TRBV2; d_gene: TRBD2; abundance: -; j_gene: TRBJ2-1; CDR3nt: TGTGCCAGCAGTGATTCGTTCGATCTAGCGGAATACAATGAGCAGTTCTTC; CDR3aa: CASSDSFDLAEYNEQFF
v_gene: TRBV6-1; d_gene: TRBD1; abundance: -; j_gene: TRBJ1-6; CDR3nt: TGTGCCAGCAGTGCCACAGGGGGCTTGGCCAATAATTCACCCCTCCACTTT; CDR3aa: CASSATGGLANNSPLHF
v_gene: TRBV18; d_gene: -; abundance: few; j_gene: TRBJ1-1; CDR3nt: TGTGCCAGCTCACCAGCGGGGGGCCGTCACACTGAAGCTTTCTTT; CDR3aa: CASSPAGGRHTEAFF
v_gene: TRBV5-6; d_gene: -; abundance: -; j_gene: TRBJ2-3; CDR3nt: TGTGCCAGCAGCTTAGCGCACCAACGGAACTGGAGGACAGATACGCAGTATTTT; CDR3aa: CASSLAHQRNWRTDTQYF
v_gene: TRBV5-4; d_gene: TRBD2; abundance: once; j_gene: TRBJ2-2; CDR3nt: TGTGCCAGCAGCCCAGCTAGCGGGAACACCGGGGAGCTGTTTTTT; CDR3aa: CASSPASGNTGELFF
v_gene: TRBV7-9; d_gene: -; abundance: -; j_gene: TRBJ2-7; CDR3nt: TGTGCCAGCAGCTTTGGGTCGGGGAGCTCCTACGAGCAGTACTTC; CDR3aa: CASSFGSGSSYEQYF
v_gene: TRBV27; d_gene: TRBD1; abundance: -; j_gene: TRBJ2-2; CDR3nt: TGTGCCAGCAGTTCCATTGGACAGGGGGACACCGGGGAGCTGTTTTTT; CDR3aa: CASSSIGQGDTGELFF
v_gene: TRBV4-1; d_gene: -; abundance: -; j_gene: TRBJ2-1; CDR3nt: TGCGCCAGCAGCCACCTAGGGGACAATGAGCAGTTCTTC; CDR3aa: CASSHLGDNEQFF
v_gene: TRBV5-1; d_gene: TRBD2; abundance: -; j_gene: TRBJ2-1; CDR3nt: TGCGCCAGCAGCGCGGGACTAGCAAGCGTCAATGAGCAGTTCTTC; CDR3aa: CASSAGLASVNEQFF
v_gene: TRBV15; d_gene: -; abundance: -; j_gene: TRBJ2-3; CDR3nt: TGTGCCACCAGCGGGGGCGCAGATACGCAGTATTTT; CDR3aa: CATSGGADTQYF
v_gene: TRBV18; d_gene: -; abundance: -; j_gene: TRBJ1-2; CDR3nt: TGTGCCAGCTCATCCCGAGACAGCTTGGGGAACTATGGCTACACCTTC; CDR3aa: CASSSRDSLGNYGYTF
v_gene: TRBV15; d_gene: TRBD1; abundance: -; j_gene: TRBJ2-6; CDR3nt: TGTGCCACCAGCAGAGATCTTTTTCAGACAGGGTTCCGCTCTGGGGCCAACGGCCTGACTTTC; CDR3aa: CATSRDLFQTGFRSGANGLTF
v_gene: TRBV4-3; d_gene: -; abundance: -; j_gene: TRBJ2-1; CDR3nt: TGCGCCAGCAGCCACAGGGATTCCTACAATGAGCAGTTCTTC; CDR3aa: CASSHRDSYNEQFF
v_gene: TRBV9; d_gene: TRBD2; abundance: -; j_gene: TRBJ2-1; CDR3nt: TGTGCCAGCAGCTCACGGACTAGCGGGACCCAGTTATGGGGTGAGCAGTTCTTC; CDR3aa: CASSSRTSGTQLWGEQFF
v_gene: TRBV5-5; d_gene: TRBD1; abundance: -; j_gene: TRBJ1-1; CDR3nt: TGTGCCAGCAGCTTGGGGGGGACAGCCAACACTGAAGCTTTCTTT; CDR3aa: CASSLGGTANTEAFF
v_gene: TRBV7-9; d_gene: -; abundance: -; j_gene: TRBJ1-1; CDR3nt: TGTGCCAGCAGCCCACAGGGCCCGAACACTGAAGCTTTCTTT; CDR3aa: CASSPQGPNTEAFF
v_gene: TRBV7-3; d_gene: -; abundance: -; j_gene: TRBJ2-7; CDR3nt: TGTGCCAGCAGCTTAACGGGGGGGCCCACCTACGAGCAGTACTTC; CDR3aa: CASSLTGGPTYEQYF
v_gene: TRBV2; d_gene: TRBD2; abundance: -; j_gene: TRBJ2-3; CDR3nt: TGTGCCAGCAGTGAAGGGCTAGCGGGAGCAGATACGCAGTATTTT; CDR3aa: CASSEGLAGADTQYF
v_gene: TRBV6-1; d_gene: -; abundance: -; j_gene: TRBJ2-1; CDR3nt: TGTGCCAGCAGTGAACCCTATCGGGTTGAGCAGTTCTTC; CDR3aa: CASSEPYRVEQFF
v_gene: TRBV10-1; d_gene: -; abundance: -; j_gene: TRBJ1-3; CDR3nt: TGCGCCAGCAGGAGCTCTGGAAACACCATATATTTT; CDR3aa: CASRSSGNTIYF
v_gene: TRBV12-5; d_gene: -; abundance: -; j_gene: TRBJ2-3; CDR3nt: TGTGCTGCCGCCGCGGGACCCGAACTCTTAGATACGCAGTATTTT; CDR3aa: CAAAAGPELLDTQYF